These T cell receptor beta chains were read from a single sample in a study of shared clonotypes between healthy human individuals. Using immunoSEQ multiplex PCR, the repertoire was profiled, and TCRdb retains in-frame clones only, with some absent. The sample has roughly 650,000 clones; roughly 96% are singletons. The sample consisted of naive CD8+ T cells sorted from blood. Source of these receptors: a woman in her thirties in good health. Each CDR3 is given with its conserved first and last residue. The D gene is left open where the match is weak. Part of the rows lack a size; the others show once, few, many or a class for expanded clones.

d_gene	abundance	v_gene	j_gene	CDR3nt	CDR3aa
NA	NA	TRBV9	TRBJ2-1	TGTGCCAGCAGCGTAGCTACGGCGCAACAGTACACCTACAATGAGCAGTTCTTC	CASSVATAQQYTYNEQFF
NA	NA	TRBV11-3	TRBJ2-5	TGTGCCAGCAGCTTAGGGTCCGGTCTCGAAGAGACCCAGTACTTC	CASSLGSGLEETQYF
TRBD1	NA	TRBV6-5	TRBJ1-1	TGTGCCAGCAGTGCAGGGACAGGGGCGACTGAAGCTTTCTTT	CASSAGTGATEAFF
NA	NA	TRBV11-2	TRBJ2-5	TGTGCCAGCAGCTTAGAGCCCAGCCAGGAGACCCAGTACTTC	CASSLEPSQETQYF
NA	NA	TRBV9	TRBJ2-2	TGTGCCAGCAGCGGATCCAACACCGGGGAGCTGTTTTTT	CASSGSNTGELFF
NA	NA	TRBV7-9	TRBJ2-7	TGTGCCAGCCTGGGGCAGGGTCCCTACGAGCAGTACTTC	CASLGQGPYEQYF
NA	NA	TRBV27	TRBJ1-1	TGTGCCAGCAGTTTAAATGCAGGGCAGACTGAAGCTTTCTTT	CASSLNAGQTEAFF
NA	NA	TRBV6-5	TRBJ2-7	TGTGCCAGCAGTTCTTACAGTGATTCCTACGAGCAGTACTTC	CASSSYSDSYEQYF
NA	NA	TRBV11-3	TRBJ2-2	TGTGCCAGCAGCCCCTCGAGAGCGGTCACCGGGGAGCTGTTTTTT	CASSPSRAVTGELFF
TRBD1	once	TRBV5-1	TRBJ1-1	TGCGCCAGCAGCTTGTCAGGGGGCACTGAAGCTTTCTTT	CASSLSGGTEAFF
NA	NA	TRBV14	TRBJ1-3	TGTGCCAGCAGCCAAGGGGGACCCCTCTACCCTGGAAACACCATATATTTT	CASSQGGPLYPGNTIYF
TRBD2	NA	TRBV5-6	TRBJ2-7	TGTGCCAGCAGCTTGCGAGTAGCGGGCGCCTACGAGCAGTACTTC	CASSLRVAGAYEQYF
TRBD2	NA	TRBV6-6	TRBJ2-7	TGTGCCAGCAGATCTGTAGCGGGAGAGACCTACGAGCAGTACTTC	CASRSVAGETYEQYF
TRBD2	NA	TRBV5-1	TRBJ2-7	TGCGCCACCTCCGAGGGTGGCGGGAGGTACGAGCAGTACTTC	CATSEGGGRYEQYF
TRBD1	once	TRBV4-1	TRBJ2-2	TGCGCCAGCAGCCCCGTGGGACAGGGGACCGGGGAGCTGTTTTTT	CASSPVGQGTGELFF
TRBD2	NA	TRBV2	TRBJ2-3	TGTGCCTTCCACCCCCCCGAGCGGGAGGGATCGGATACGCAGTATTTT	CAFHPPEREGSDTQYF
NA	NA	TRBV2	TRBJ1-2	TGTGCCAGCAGTGACAGCTTGAACTATGGCTACACCTTC	CASSDSLNYGYTF
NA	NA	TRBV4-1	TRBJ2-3	TGCGCCAGCAGCCAAGAGGCGGAAGAGGGGGGTTGGCGGGGCACAGATACGCAGTATTTT	CASSQEAEEGGWRGTDTQYF
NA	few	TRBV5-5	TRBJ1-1	TGTGCCAGCAGTTTGACAAGGGACACTGAAGCTTTCTTT	CASSLTRDTEAFF
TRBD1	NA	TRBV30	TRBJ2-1	TGTGCCTGGGCGACAGGGGTCGCCTCCTACAATGAGCAGTTCTTC	CAWATGVASYNEQFF
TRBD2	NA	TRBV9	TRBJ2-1	TGTGCCAGCAGCGCCGGGACTAGCGGATACAATGAGCAGTTCTTC	CASSAGTSGYNEQFF
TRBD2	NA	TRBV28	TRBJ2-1	TGTGCCAGCAGTTTACGGGGCCAAGCGGGAATCACCTACAATGAGCAGTTCTTC	CASSLRGQAGITYNEQFF
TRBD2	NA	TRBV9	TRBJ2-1	TGTGCCAGCGCGACTAGCGGGCGATTATACAATGAGCAGTTCTTC	CASATSGRLYNEQFF
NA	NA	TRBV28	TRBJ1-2	TGTGCCAGCAGGGGGGAACCCCACTACTATGGCTACACCTTC	CASRGEPHYYGYTF
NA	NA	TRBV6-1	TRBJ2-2	TGTGCCAGCAGACAGACGGCCTGGACCGGGGAGCTGTTTTTT	CASRQTAWTGELFF
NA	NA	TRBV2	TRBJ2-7	TGTGCCAGCAGTGAAAGGGCTTCCGTTTACGAGCAGTACTTC	CASSERASVYEQYF
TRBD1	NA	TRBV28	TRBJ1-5	TGTGCCAGCAGTCCCCGGACAGGGAGGTCCTCTCAGCCCCAGCATTTT	CASSPRTGRSSQPQHF
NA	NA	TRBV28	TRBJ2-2	TGTGCCAGCAGTTTACGGACCGGGGAGCTGTTTTTT	CASSLRTGELFF
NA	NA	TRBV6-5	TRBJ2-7	TGTGCCAGCAGCGACCCACGGGCAGGAGCCCACGAGCAGTACTTC	CASSDPRAGAHEQYF
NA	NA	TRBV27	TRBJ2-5	TGTGCCAGCAGTCCCTTGGGGGAGACCCAGTACTTC	CASSPLGETQYF
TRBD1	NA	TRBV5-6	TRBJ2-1	TGTGCCAGCAGCTGGACCCACAGGGGCTACAATGAGCAGTTCTTC	CASSWTHRGYNEQFF
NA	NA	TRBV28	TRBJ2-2	TGTGCCAGCAGTTTGTTCAGGTCCGGGGAGCTGTTTTTT	CASSLFRSGELFF
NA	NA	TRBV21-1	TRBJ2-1	TGTGCCAGCATCACTAGCGGAGAGTACAATGAGCAGTTCTTC	CASITSGEYNEQFF
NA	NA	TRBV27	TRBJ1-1	TGTGCCAGCAGCCCAGGAGTTACCACTGAAGCTTTCTTT	CASSPGVTTEAFF
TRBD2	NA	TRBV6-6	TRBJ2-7	TGTGCCAGCAGTTCGCCCCTAGCGGGAGGGCCCAGTGAGCAGTACTTC	CASSSPLAGGPSEQYF
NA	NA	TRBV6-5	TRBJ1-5	TGTGCCACCCAGACAGTGCACAATCAGCCCCAGCATTTT	CATQTVHNQPQHF
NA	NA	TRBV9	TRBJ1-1	TGTGCCAGCAGCGCCCGGACGGGATTGGCTTTCTTT	CASSARTGLAFF
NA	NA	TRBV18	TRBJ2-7	TGTGCCAGCTCGCCTCCGGGACCCAACTCCTACGAGCAGTACTTC	CASSPPGPNSYEQYF
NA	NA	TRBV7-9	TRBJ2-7	TGTGCCAGCAGTTACGACCCCACTCAGTACTTC	CASSYDPTQYF
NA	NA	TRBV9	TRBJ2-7	TGTGCCAGCAGCGTAGGAACAGGCCCCTACGAGCAGTACTTC	CASSVGTGPYEQYF
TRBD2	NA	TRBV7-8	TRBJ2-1	TGTGCCAGCAGCATGCGACTAGCGGGAGACTACAATGAGCAGTTCTTC	CASSMRLAGDYNEQFF
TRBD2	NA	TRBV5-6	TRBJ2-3	TGTGCCAGCAGCTTCGGGGGGAGTAGCGGGTTCACAGATACGCAGTATTTT	CASSFGGSSGFTDTQYF
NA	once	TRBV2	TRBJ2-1	TGTGCCAGCAGTGAAGGGCTCCCAGTGAATGAGCAGTTCTTC	CASSEGLPVNEQFF
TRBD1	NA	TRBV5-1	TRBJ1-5	TGCGCCAGCAGCGCCACAGGGGGGAATCAGCCCCAGCATTTT	CASSATGGNQPQHF
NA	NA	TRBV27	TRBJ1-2	TGTGCCAGCAGTTTAAGCGGGGGGCATGGCTACACCTTC	CASSLSGGHGYTF
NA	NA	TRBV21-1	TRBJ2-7	TGTGCCAGCAGCTCCCGGGGGAGACTACCCTCCTACGAGCAGTACTTC	CASSSRGRLPSYEQYF
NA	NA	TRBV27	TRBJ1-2	TGTGCCAGCAGTCCGTCGGCGGGGGAAGCGAGCTATGGCTACACCTTC	CASSPSAGEASYGYTF
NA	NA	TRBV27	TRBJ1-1	TGTGCCAGCAGTGGGATGAACACTGAAGCTTTCTTT	CASSGMNTEAFF
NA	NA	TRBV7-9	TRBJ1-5	TGTGCCAGCAGCTTAGAAGGTTACAATCAGCCCCAGCATTTT	CASSLEGYNQPQHF
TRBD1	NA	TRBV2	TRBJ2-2	TGTGCCAGCAGTGATGGTGACAGGGCCAACACCGGGGAGCTGTTTTTT	CASSDGDRANTGELFF
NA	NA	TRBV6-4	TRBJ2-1	TGTGCCAGCCAGAGGGTAGGGCTGAGCTCCTACAATGAGCAGTTCTTC	CASQRVGLSSYNEQFF
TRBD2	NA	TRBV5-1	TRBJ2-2	TGCGCCAGCAGCTTGAAGGCGGGAGGGCTAGACACCGGGGAGCTGTTTTTT	CASSLKAGGLDTGELFF
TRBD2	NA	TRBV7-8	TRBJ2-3	TGTGCCAGCAGCCCCCCCCAGCGGGAAGAGTATTTT	CASSPPQREEYF